This T cell receptor beta chain was identified in a study of blood T cell repertoires in COVID-19. V was pared by 3 bases and J by 3 bases, with 14 bases between. The germline gives CDR1 SSHAT, CDR2 FNYEAQ (reference sequence). This CDR3 is 15 amino acids long. Only in-frame clones appear in the TCRdb table, and some are missing; sequencing was by immunoSEQ multiplex PCR. The table lists around 260,000 clones, around 85% of them singletons. This chain connects TRBV7-7 to TRBJ1-1, with D possibly TRBD1 on 6 matching bases. The clonotype comes from a woman aged 25 to 45 who had recovered from COVID-19. Sequencing was carried out using PBMCs or T cells enriched from blood (not recorded which). The CDR3 bases are TGTGCCAGCAGCTTCGTGGGACACCCATACACTGAAGCTTTCTTT. It is translated as CASSFVGHPYTEAFF.